This T cell receptor (beta chain) is drawn from a study of cytomegalovirus exposure and HLA in healthy donors (dated by TCRdb to the late 2010s). As for the study more broadly: A later analysis indicated that the 120 validation repertoires were generated on the platform also employed for the roughly 720 repertoires of the first cohort. To predict cytomegalovirus infection status, the study brought together high-throughput TCR immunosequencing, statistical association of individual TCRs with disease status, and machine learning. A separate validation cohort of roughly 130 different subjects was used in addition to the approximately 700-subject first cohort. The aim of the study was to test whether cataloging public T cell receptors could identify signatures of past pathogen exposure.

Points the paper makes about the study in general: A later analysis found that TCRs clustered in the first cohort also tended to co-occur in the 120 validation repertoires, with approximately 95% of cluster scores above 0. The authors suggested that the approach could potentially be generalized to other disease states and immunological phenotypes. A later analysis had no HLA typing for the validation cohort, so co-occurrence there was scored across all 130 or so repertoires. While some public TCRs were present in many individuals, most TCR sequences turned up only very rarely across donors. Three of the identified cytomegalovirus-associated TCR beta chains were confirmed in vitro to be specific for cytomegalovirus antigens. The study gave a list of under 200 TCR beta chains associated with cytomegalovirus. In both the original and validation cohorts, the classifier was reported to diagnose cytomegalovirus status with high specificity and sensitivity.

Taken from the germline V gene, the CDR1 and CDR2 loops are SGHRS and YFSETQ. The CDR3 contains 12 residues, cysteine and phenylalanine counted. The CDR3 DNA has 36 bases and is translated from base 1. Relative to germline, V is 0 bases shorter and J is 7 bases shorter, with 4 bases between their ends. Donors formed part of the validation cohort, which comprised about 130 subjects and was distinct from the first cohort of under 800 subjects. Comment on this clone: Its antigen remains unidentified. Base qualities are not provided; no much larger clone lies one nucleotide away.

Library prep was done by the immunoSEQ multiplex PCR assay. The paper's processing steps were these. A statistical classification framework was built for diagnosing cytomegalovirus status from the catalog of TCR beta chain sequences. The table was pulled from immuneACCESS by TCRdb, which kept in-frame rearrangements only. Such tables lose some clones; where checked, under half of the loss comes from unresolved V genes, and the rest has no known cause. V, J and clone size reflect that table, while D and trimming were determined from the DNA. Present in this sample are about 98,000 clones, approximately 94% of which were seen just once. Roughly 0.9% of the sample rests with the top ten.

Sequenced material: PBMCs. The sequence links TRBV5-1 to TRBJ1-4; no confident D gene assignment can be made. The clonotype originates from a woman between 18 and 29 years old in good health and CMV-seronegative. The CDR3 reads as follows: CASSLVGEKLFF. The nucleotide sequence is TGCGCCAGCAGCTTGGTCGGTGAAAAACTGTTTTTT.